This T cell receptor (beta chain) was observed in a study of PD-1 and CTLA-4 blockade in melanoma (dated by TCRdb to the early 2020s). The study in broad terms: In patients with melanoma, the researchers looked at the effects of CTLA-4 blockade versus PD-1 blockade on the CD8 T cell response that was melanoma-reactive.

As to this clone: Its antigen is not yet known. Nothing much larger sits one base from this clone, and base qualities are not available.

V and J are truncated by 2 bases and 7 bases respectively, leaving an intervening sequence of 9 bases. From the germline V gene (reference sequence), CDR1 is MNHEY and CDR2 is SMNVEV. Measured from the cysteine to the phenylalanine, the CDR3 is 13 residues long. Only CDR3 DNA is held: 39 bases, read in frame from base 1. Libraries were built with the immunoSEQ multiplex PCR assay. TCRdb re-hosts the immuneACCESS table, in-frame sequences only. Its copies lack some clones; in the studies checked, an unresolved V gene accounts for under half of them, and the cause for the rest is not known. This sample gives nearly 30,000 clones in total; roughly 91% of them show up just once. The ten top clones hold about 8.5% of the sample.

The input for sequencing was CD8+ T cells from peripheral blood, taken before anti-PD-1 treatment. The chain was built from TRBV27 and TRBJ1-5, with the identity of the D gene unclear. The sequence derives from a human donor with melanoma. Read as DNA, the sequence is TGTGCCAGCAGTTTAGTTGTGGGGCAGCCCCAGCATTTT. The resulting protein is CASSLVVGQPQHF.